This is a list of T cell receptor beta chains from one sample in a study of glioma-infiltrating T cells. TCRdb reprocessed the multiplex PCR reads with MiXCR, giving one entry per CDR3 protein. The sample shows roughly 200,000 distinct CDR3 sequences, around 32% of them seen only once. Specimen: glioma tissue, nonneoplastic brain tissue, or PBMCs (not recorded which). The receptors here all came from a human donor with low-grade glioma or glioblastoma, undergoing nonglioma brain surgery, or in good health (not recorded which). The CDR3 runs from the conserved cysteine through the conserved F or W. A D gene is named only where the DNA matches it firmly. Only part of the rows carry a size: once, few, many, or a class if the clone is expanded.

d_gene: NA
abundance: many
j_gene: TRBJ1-1
v_gene: TRBV19
CDR3nt: TGTGCCAGTAGTATCGGGGGAAACACTGAAGCTTTCTTT
CDR3aa: CASSIGGNTEAFF

d_gene: NA
abundance: many
j_gene: TRBJ2-1
v_gene: TRBV4-1
CDR3nt: TGCGCCAGCAGCCAAGAAGTGAGGGTACCATCCTACAATGAGCAGTTCTTC
CDR3aa: CASSQEVRVPSYNEQFF

d_gene: TRBD1
abundance: few
j_gene: TRBJ1-2
v_gene: TRBV7-9
CDR3nt: TGTGCCAGCCGCGGGACAGGGGGTTATGGCTACACCTTC
CDR3aa: CASRGTGGYGYTF

d_gene: TRBD1
abundance: NA
j_gene: TRBJ2-1
v_gene: TRBV6-6
CDR3nt: TGTGCCAGCGGATTCTACAGGGGGCCCGTTAATGCCAATGAGCAGTTCTTC
CDR3aa: CASGFYRGPVNANEQFF

d_gene: TRBD1
abundance: NA
j_gene: TRBJ2-7
v_gene: TRBV10-3
CDR3nt: TGTGCCATCAGTGGGGACAGTTCCTACGAGCAGTACTTC
CDR3aa: CAISGDSSYEQYF

d_gene: NA
abundance: medium-sized
j_gene: TRBJ1-1
v_gene: TRBV6-1
CDR3nt: TGTGCCAGCAACCAGAGACAGTCCAACACTGAAGCTTTCTTT
CDR3aa: CASNQRQSNTEAFF

d_gene: TRBD2
abundance: many
j_gene: TRBJ2-3
v_gene: TRBV4-3
CDR3nt: TGCGCCAGCAGCCAAGACGAAGTTAGCGGGAGGGAGTATTTT
CDR3aa: CASSQDEVSGREYF

d_gene: NA
abundance: NA
j_gene: TRBJ2-5
v_gene: TRBV18
CDR3nt: TGTGCCAGCTCTTCGGGGGCCCAAGAGACCCAGTACTTC
CDR3aa: CASSSGAQETQYF

d_gene: TRBD2
abundance: many
j_gene: TRBJ2-7
v_gene: TRBV27
CDR3nt: TGTGCCAGCAGTTCCCAGACGGCCCAGCGGGAGGTGCACTTC
CDR3aa: CASSSQTAQREVHF

d_gene: NA
abundance: once
j_gene: TRBJ1-1
v_gene: TRBV6-2/TRBV6-3
CDR3nt: NA
CDR3aa: CAAERSIKGHEQFFGPGILTEAFF

d_gene: TRBD1
abundance: few
j_gene: TRBJ1-1
v_gene: TRBV12-3/TRBV12-4
CDR3nt: TGTGCCAGCAGACACACAGGGACAGACCATGATAGCACTGAAGCTTTCTTT
CDR3aa: CASRHTGTDHDSTEAFF

d_gene: NA
abundance: many
j_gene: TRBJ2-3
v_gene: TRBV5-4
CDR3nt: TGTGCCAGCAGCTTGGGACAGGCCGTCACAGATACGCAGTATTTT
CDR3aa: CASSLGQAVTDTQYF

d_gene: NA
abundance: many
j_gene: TRBJ2-1
v_gene: TRBV4-3
CDR3nt: TGCGCCAGCAGCCGACTTCCAAGCGGAGCTCTATACAATGAGCAGTTCTTC
CDR3aa: CASSRLPSGALYNEQFF

d_gene: NA
abundance: NA
j_gene: TRBJ2-5
v_gene: TRBV6-5
CDR3nt: TGTGCCAGCAGTTCCCACGAGGCAGGCAAAGAGACCAAGTACTTC
CDR3aa: CASSSHEAGKETKYF

d_gene: NA
abundance: many
j_gene: TRBJ1-1
v_gene: TRBV7-2
CDR3nt: TGTGCCAGCAGCCCGACTGGGACACGGGTTACTGAAGCTTTCTTT
CDR3aa: CASSPTGTRVTEAFF

d_gene: TRBD1
abundance: few
j_gene: TRBJ2-7
v_gene: TRBV4-3
CDR3nt: TGCGCCAGCGCGTCTGGGACAGGGGATGGGTACGAGCAGTACTTC
CDR3aa: CASASGTGDGYEQYF

d_gene: TRBD2
abundance: few
j_gene: TRBJ2-3
v_gene: TRBV5-1
CDR3nt: TGCGCCAGCAGCTGGGAGGGACTAGCAACAGATACGCAGTATTTT
CDR3aa: CASSWEGLATDTQYF

d_gene: NA
abundance: many
j_gene: TRBJ1-1
v_gene: TRBV3-1
CDR3nt: TGTGCCAGCAGCCAAGTCGAATCCTCTGAAGCTTTCTTT
CDR3aa: CASSQVESSEAFF

d_gene: TRBD1
abundance: many
j_gene: TRBJ2-1
v_gene: TRBV7-2
CDR3nt: TGTGCCAGCAGCTTGGGACAGGGTGGTAGGGTTGAGCAGTTCTTC
CDR3aa: CASSLGQGGRVEQFF

d_gene: TRBD1
abundance: many
j_gene: TRBJ2-5
v_gene: TRBV7-9
CDR3nt: TGTGCCAGCAGTTTGGGGACAGGGGGCGAGACCCAGTACTTC
CDR3aa: CASSLGTGGETQYF

d_gene: NA
abundance: NA
j_gene: TRBJ1-2
v_gene: TRBV12-3/TRBV12-4
CDR3nt: TGTGCCTGCCTGCCCCCTAGTAACTATGGCTACACCTTC
CDR3aa: CACLPPSNYGYTF

d_gene: NA
abundance: NA
j_gene: TRBJ2-5
v_gene: TRBV28
CDR3nt: TGTGCCAGCAAACTGATAGAGACCCAGTACTTC
CDR3aa: CASKLIETQYF

d_gene: NA
abundance: once
j_gene: TRBJ2-7
v_gene: TRBV5-6
CDR3nt: TGTGCCAGCAGCGCATCTGGGGACAAAAAGTCCTACGAGCAGTACTTC
CDR3aa: CASSASGDKKSYEQYF

d_gene: NA
abundance: NA
j_gene: TRBJ1-2
v_gene: TRBV6-2/TRBV6-3
CDR3nt: TGTGCCAGCAGTTTAGGGGCAGTCTATGGCTACACCTTC
CDR3aa: CASSLGAVYGYTF

d_gene: NA
abundance: NA
j_gene: TRBJ2-5
v_gene: TRBV2
CDR3nt: TGTGCCAGCAGTGAAGCGCCTCGATTGGTCGACCCAGAGACCCAGTACTTC
CDR3aa: CASSEAPRLVDPETQYF

d_gene: NA
abundance: once
j_gene: TRBJ1-4
v_gene: TRBV19
CDR3nt: TGTGCCAGTCGAGGCGGCCAGAATCAAAAACTGTTTTTT
CDR3aa: CASRGGQNQKLFF

d_gene: TRBD1
abundance: NA
j_gene: TRBJ1-4
v_gene: TRBV5-1
CDR3nt: TGCGCCAGCAGCCCGGGACAGATTGCAACTAATGAAAAACTGTTTTTT
CDR3aa: CASSPGQIATNEKLFF

d_gene: NA
abundance: many
j_gene: TRBJ1-1
v_gene: TRBV6-2/TRBV6-3
CDR3nt: TGTGCCAGCAGTTACTCGGACGCAAACACTGAAGCTTTCTTT
CDR3aa: CASSYSDANTEAFF

d_gene: NA
abundance: many
j_gene: TRBJ1-1
v_gene: TRBV5-8
CDR3nt: TGTGCCAGCAGCCGACAGTTGGGCTCTGAAGCTTTCTTT
CDR3aa: CASSRQLGSEAFF

d_gene: TRBD1
abundance: many
j_gene: TRBJ1-4
v_gene: TRBV7-2
CDR3nt: TGTGCCAGCAGCCCCGGGACAGTGTCAACTAATGAAAAACTGTTTTTT
CDR3aa: CASSPGTVSTNEKLFF

d_gene: NA
abundance: many
j_gene: TRBJ1-3
v_gene: TRBV7-9
CDR3nt: TGTGCCAGCAGCCCCAGGGTGTCTGGAAACACCATATATTTT
CDR3aa: CASSPRVSGNTIYF

d_gene: NA
abundance: few
j_gene: TRBJ2-6
v_gene: TRBV2
CDR3nt: TGTGCCAGCCGACCGACCATCTCTGGGGCCAACGTCCTGACTTTC
CDR3aa: CASRPTISGANVLTF

d_gene: NA
abundance: few
j_gene: TRBJ2-3
v_gene: TRBV20-1
CDR3nt: TGCAGTGCTTTACTTGGAGGGGGCGGCACAGATACGCAGTATTTT
CDR3aa: CSALLGGGGTDTQYF

d_gene: TRBD1
abundance: many
j_gene: TRBJ2-7
v_gene: TRBV27
CDR3nt: TGTGCCAGCAGTTTCTGGGACAGGGGCAGCTACGAGCAGTACTTC
CDR3aa: CASSFWDRGSYEQYF

d_gene: NA
abundance: NA
j_gene: TRBJ1-1
v_gene: TRBV24-1
CDR3nt: TGTGCCACCAGAGGTTCGCTGCCAGGCGACACTGAAGCTTTCTTT
CDR3aa: CATRGSLPGDTEAFF

d_gene: NA
abundance: NA
j_gene: TRBJ2-5
v_gene: TRBV18
CDR3nt: TGTGCCAGCTCACCCCAAAGTGCCGGAGGGGAGACCCAGTACTTC
CDR3aa: CASSPQSAGGETQYF

d_gene: NA
abundance: many
j_gene: TRBJ2-7
v_gene: TRBV29-1
CDR3nt: TGCAGCGCCTCTAATCCAGGCAGGTCAAACTACGAGCAGTACTTC
CDR3aa: CSASNPGRSNYEQYF

d_gene: TRBD2
abundance: many
j_gene: TRBJ2-4
v_gene: TRBV6-2/TRBV6-3
CDR3nt: TGTGCCAGCAGCCCCGGACTAGTAATGACCAAAAACATTCAGTACTTC
CDR3aa: CASSPGLVMTKNIQYF

d_gene: TRBD2
abundance: many
j_gene: TRBJ2-7
v_gene: TRBV19
CDR3nt: TGTGCCAGTAGTGCTAGCGGAGATACCTACGAGCAGTACTTC
CDR3aa: CASSASGDTYEQYF

d_gene: TRBD1
abundance: many
j_gene: TRBJ1-4
v_gene: TRBV28
CDR3nt: TGTGCCAGCAGTTTCGTGGGACAGAATGAAAAACTGTTTTTT
CDR3aa: CASSFVGQNEKLFF

d_gene: TRBD2
abundance: NA
j_gene: TRBJ2-1
v_gene: TRBV30
CDR3nt: TGTGCCTGGAGTGTACTAGCGGGAGGGCCTAATGAGCAGTTCTTC
CDR3aa: CAWSVLAGGPNEQFF

d_gene: NA
abundance: NA
j_gene: TRBJ2-1
v_gene: TRBV7-9
CDR3nt: TGTGCCAGCAGCTCGACCACAGGACCTAATGAGCAGTTCTTC
CDR3aa: CASSSTTGPNEQFF

d_gene: NA
abundance: once
j_gene: TRBJ1-1
v_gene: TRBV12-5
CDR3nt: TGTGCTAGTGGTCTGTGGGTGAGCACTGAAGCTTTCTTT
CDR3aa: CASGLWVSTEAFF

d_gene: NA
abundance: NA
j_gene: TRBJ2-1
v_gene: TRBV20-1
CDR3nt: TGCAGCTCTAGAGATCCCTGGGGGAGAAATGAGCAGTTCTTC
CDR3aa: CSSRDPWGRNEQFF

d_gene: NA
abundance: many
j_gene: TRBJ1-2
v_gene: TRBV27
CDR3nt: TGTGCCAGCAGTTTACGGGGGATCTATGGCTACACCTTC
CDR3aa: CASSLRGIYGYTF

d_gene: TRBD1
abundance: many
j_gene: TRBJ1-2
v_gene: TRBV9
CDR3nt: TGTGCCAGCAGCACCGAATCCGGGACAGACCCTAACTATGGCTACACCTTC
CDR3aa: CASSTESGTDPNYGYTF

d_gene: NA
abundance: many
j_gene: TRBJ1-1
v_gene: TRBV7-6
CDR3nt: TGTGCCAGCAGCTTAGCGCGGGTCTCAATGAACACTGAAGCTTTCTTT
CDR3aa: CASSLARVSMNTEAFF

d_gene: TRBD2
abundance: NA
j_gene: TRBJ2-1
v_gene: TRBV2
CDR3nt: TGTGCCAGCAGGGCGGGAGTTAGTGCCAATGAGCAGTTCTTC
CDR3aa: CASRAGVSANEQFF

d_gene: TRBD2
abundance: once
j_gene: TRBJ2-3
v_gene: TRBV7-2
CDR3nt: TGTGCCAGCAGCTCCCTGTCACTAGCGGGACCTAGCACAGATACGCAGTATTTT
CDR3aa: CASSSLSLAGPSTDTQYF

d_gene: NA
abundance: NA
j_gene: TRBJ1-4
v_gene: TRBV28
CDR3nt: TGTGCCAGCAGTCGACAGGACTCTAATGAAAAACTGTTTTTT
CDR3aa: CASSRQDSNEKLFF

d_gene: TRBD1
abundance: many
j_gene: TRBJ2-1
v_gene: TRBV28
CDR3nt: TGTGCCAGCAGTTCGGGACAGGGGAGTGAGCAGTTCTTC
CDR3aa: CASSSGQGSEQFF

d_gene: NA
abundance: NA
j_gene: TRBJ1-2
v_gene: TRBV3-1
CDR3nt: TGTGCCAGCAGCCAAGGAGCTAGCCAGGGACCGTACACCTTC
CDR3aa: CASSQGASQGPYTF

d_gene: TRBD2
abundance: once
j_gene: TRBJ2-3
v_gene: TRBV20-1
CDR3nt: TGCAGTGCACTCGACTTACTAGCGGGGGAGGATACGCAGTATTTT
CDR3aa: CSALDLLAGEDTQYF

d_gene: NA
abundance: many
j_gene: TRBJ2-1
v_gene: TRBV20-1
CDR3nt: TGCAGTGCTCCCGGGACTGGCAATGAGCAGTTCTTC
CDR3aa: CSAPGTGNEQFF

d_gene: TRBD1
abundance: many
j_gene: TRBJ1-1
v_gene: TRBV27
CDR3nt: TGTGCCAGCAGTTTATCGATAGGGGGCCGATTTGAAGCTTTCTTT
CDR3aa: CASSLSIGGRFEAFF